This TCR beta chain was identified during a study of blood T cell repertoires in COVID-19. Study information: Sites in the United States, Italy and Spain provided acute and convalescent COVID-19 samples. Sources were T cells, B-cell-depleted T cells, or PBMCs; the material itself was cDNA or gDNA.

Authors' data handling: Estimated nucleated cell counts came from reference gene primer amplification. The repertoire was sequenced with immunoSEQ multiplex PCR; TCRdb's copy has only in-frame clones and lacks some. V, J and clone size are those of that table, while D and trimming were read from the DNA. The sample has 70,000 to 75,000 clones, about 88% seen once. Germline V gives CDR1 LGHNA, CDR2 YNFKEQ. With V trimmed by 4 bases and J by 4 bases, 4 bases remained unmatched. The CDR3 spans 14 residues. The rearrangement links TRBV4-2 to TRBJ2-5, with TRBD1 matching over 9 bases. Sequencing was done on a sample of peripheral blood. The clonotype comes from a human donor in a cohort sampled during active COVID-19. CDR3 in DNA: TGTGCCAGCAGCCTTCAGGACAGGGGAGAGACCCAGTACTTC. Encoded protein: CASSLQDRGETQYF.